A single sample gave rise to the 5 T cell receptor beta chains below, sequenced in a study of T cells in Graves' hyperthyroidism and ophthalmopathy. Amplified TCR beta CDR3 regions came from RNA transcripts. An initial round of RT-PCR targeting the TCR CDR3 relied on the HTBI primer set. TCRdb re-derived calls from the multiplex PCR reads in MiXCR, one entry per CDR3 protein. The sample records 650,000 to 800,000 distinct CDR3 sequences, about 45% being singletons. The sample comprised peripheral blood or thyroid tissue (not recorded which). Receptors were obtained from an adult man with Graves' disease, either hyperthyroidism or ophthalmopathy (not recorded which).

The chain couples TRBV15 to TRBJ1-4; D remains ambiguous. V was trimmed by 4 bases and J by 0 bases, leaving 9 bases between them. The CDR3 covers 15 residues. CDR1 LNHNV and CDR2 YYDKDF come from the germline V gene (reference sequence). CDR3 nucleotides: TGTGCCACCAGCACAAGGAGTTCAACTAATGAAAAACTGTTTTTT. Translation gives CATSTRSSTNEKLFF.

The chain is built from TRBV20-1 and TRBJ1-3; D gene uncertain. This CDR3 region has 14 residues. From germline, CDR1 is DFQATT and CDR2 SNEGSKA (reference sequence). Trimming cost V 6 bases and J 0 bases, with 12 bases left between them. CDR3: CSAREVLSGNTIYF. DNA for the CDR3: TGCAGTGCACGGGAGGTTCTCTCTGGAAACACCATATATTTT.

The chain uses TRBV29-1 and TRBJ2-5; D might be TRBD1 (6 bases). Germline V CDR1 and CDR2: SQVTM, ANQGSEA. The CDR3 contains 12 residues. V was trimmed by 7 bases and J by 2 bases, leaving 11 bases between them. The CDR3 region is CSAQGWQETQYF. The CDR3 DNA follows: TGCAGCGCCCAGGGGTGGCAAGAGACCCAGTACTTC.

This clonotype was found a few times. V is TRBV20-1 and J is TRBJ2-7, with D maybe TRBD1 (5 bases). The length of the CDR3 is 13 residues. Germline V lookup: CDR1 DFQATT, CDR2 SNEGSKA (reference sequence). The germline V and J ends were trimmed by 1 base and 2 bases, with 9 bases remaining between them. The CDR3 nucleotides are TGCAGTGCTAGAGGGACACATACCTACGAGCAGTACTTC. Residues: CSARGTHTYEQYF.

This clonotype was detected ten times or more. The chain combines TRBV2 with TRBJ1-6; D gene unclear. The germline CDR1 and CDR2 sequences are SNHLY and FYNNEI. This CDR3 region has 15 residues. V dropped 3 bases and J dropped 0 bases, with 6 bases sitting between them. The chain's CDR3 is CASSDLGSYNSPLHF. The CDR3 DNA reads TGTGCCAGCAGTGATTTGGGCTCCTATAATTCACCCCTCCACTTT.